Listed below are T cell receptor beta chains from one sample, sequenced in a study of OX40 agonist ivuxolimab in advanced cancers. Produced via immunoSEQ multiplex PCR; TCRdb's table is partial and in-frame only. Of under 20,000 clones in the sample, 79% were seen once. The sample in question was CD4+ or CD8+ T cells sorted from blood, obtained in a trial of the OX40 agonist ivuxolimab. These receptors were taken from an adult with an advanced solid tumor such as melanoma, head and neck, liver or kidney cancer. The CDR3 runs from the conserved cysteine through the conserved F or W. Each record gives: J gene, V gene, clone size, D gene, CDR3 protein, CDR3 DNA. D genes are given only for firm matches. Part of the rows lack a size; the others show once, few, many or a class for expanded clones.

TRBJ2-3 | TRBV28 | . | . | CASLNRDFRTDTQYF | TGTGCCAGCCTAAACAGGGATTTTAGAACAGATACGCAGTATTTT
TRBJ2-1 | TRBV13 | . | . | CASSLEQNEQFF | TGTGCCAGCAGCTTAGAACAGAATGAGCAGTTCTTC
TRBJ2-7 | TRBV2 | . | . | CASSAGVSYEQYF | TGTGCCAGCAGCGCAGGGGTCTCCTACGAGCAGTACTTC
TRBJ2-3 | TRBV7-3 | . | . | CASSLSTGLTDTQYF | TGTGCCAGCAGCTTAAGTACAGGTCTCACAGATACGCAGTATTTT
TRBJ1-1 | TRBV5-6 | . | . | CASSSGWGEAFF | TGTGCCAGCAGCTCTGGTTGGGGCGAAGCTTTCTTT
TRBJ1-5 | TRBV6-1 | . | TRBD1 | CASRRGPNQPQHF | TGTGCCAGCAGGAGGGGGCCGAATCAGCCCCAGCATTTT
TRBJ2-4 | TRBV25-1 | . | . | CASSEIGVVSLHF | TGTGCCAGCAGTGAAATAGGGGTGGTGAGTTTGCACTTC
TRBJ1-5 | TRBV5-6 | once | . | CASSLSVLVPNNQPQHF | TGTGCCAGCAGCTTGTCCGTGCTAGTGCCCAACAATCAGCCCCAGCATTTT
TRBJ1-1 | TRBV7-9 | few | . | CASSFPEMNTEAFF | TGTGCCAGCAGCTTTCCTGAGATGAACACTGAAGCTTTCTTT
TRBJ2-7 | TRBV5-6 | . | TRBD1 | CASSLAAGTGSREQYF | TGTGCCAGCAGCTTGGCCGCGGGGACAGGGTCTCGGGAGCAGTACTTC
TRBJ1-5 | TRBV7-9 | . | . | CASSLEASGQPQHF | TGTGCCAGCAGCTTAGAAGCGTCGGGTCAGCCCCAGCATTTT
TRBJ1-1 | TRBV6-6 | . | . | CASQVYVNTEAFF | TGTGCCAGCCAAGTTTATGTGAACACTGAAGCTTTCTTT
TRBJ1-4 | TRBV27 | . | TRBD1 | CASSPLGDRGEKLFF | TGTGCCAGCAGTCCGCTCGGGGACAGGGGTGAAAAACTGTTTTTT
TRBJ1-1 | TRBV27 | few | . | CASSSQGGRREAFF | TGTGCCAGCAGTTCACAGGGTGGGCGAAGAGAAGCTTTCTTT
TRBJ2-3 | TRBV4-1 | . | . | CASSQEELVATDTQYF | TGCGCCAGCAGCCAAGAGGAGCTAGTCGCCACAGATACGCAGTATTTT
TRBJ2-7 | TRBV4-1 | . | TRBD2 | CASSRTSGGYEQYF | TGCGCCAGCAGCCGGACTAGCGGGGGCTACGAGCAGTACTTC
TRBJ1-1 | TRBV6-6 | . | . | CASSYSKLTEAFF | TGTGCCAGCAGTTACTCGAAACTGACTGAAGCTTTCTTT
TRBJ1-1 | TRBV15 | . | TRBD1 | CATSTGQGLLNTEAFF | TGTGCCACCAGCACAGGACAGGGCCTCCTGAACACTGAAGCTTTCTTT
TRBJ1-2 | TRBV19 | few | . | CASSIVSGTGYTF | TGTGCCAGTAGTATAGTCTCGGGTACTGGCTACACCTTC
TRBJ1-1 | TRBV12-5 | . | . | CASGPGRIGEF | TGTGCTAGTGGTCCAGGACGGATAGGGGAGTTT
TRBJ1-4 | TRBV6-6 | . | . | CASSYGPGTNEKLFF | TGTGCCAGCAGTTACGGTCCGGGAACTAATGAAAAACTGTTTTTT
TRBJ2-1 | TRBV15 | . | TRBD2 | CATSSSGAPYNEQFF | TGTGCCACCAGCAGTAGCGGGGCCCCCTACAATGAGCAGTTCTTC